What follows are 24 T cell receptor beta chains derived from one specimen sequenced in a study of blood T cell repertoires in COVID-19. This table comes from immunoSEQ multiplex PCR, and its TCRdb copy is limited to in-frame clones, with some not included. Altogether about 100,000 clones are present, approximately 80% being singletons, with the ten largest covering roughly 19%. The source material was peripheral blood. These receptors all come from a man aged 65 to 79 with active or convalescent COVID-19.

The chain has TRBV5-1 and TRBJ2-7; D not resolved. The ends were cut back, 1 base at V and 1 base at J, with 15 bases in the middle. The CDR3 is 16 residues long. Germline CDR1 reads SGHRS; CDR2 reads YFSETQ. The DNA for the CDR3 is TGCGCCAGCAGCTTGTCCGCTGCGGCTATTTCCTACGAGCAGTACTTC. It codes for CASSLSAAAISYEQYF.

The chain joins TRBV7-9 to TRBJ1-2, with D perhaps matching TRBD1 (5 bases). The V gene's germline CDR1 is SEHNR and CDR2 FQNEAQ (reference sequence). There are 13 residues in the CDR3. The V and J ends lost 1 base and 8 bases respectively, with 11 bases between them. CDR3 in amino acids: CASSLVAQGGYTF. CDR3 nucleotide sequence: TGTGCCAGCAGCTTAGTTGCTCAGGGCGGCTACACCTTC.

This chain uses TRBV11-3 with TRBJ2-3, with 9 bases lining up with TRBD2. CDR3 length equals 16 residues. Losses at the gene ends were 1 base for V and 2 bases for J; bases not matched to a gene: 4. Germline V gene sequence: CDR1 SGHNT, CDR2 YENEEA. CDR3 amino acids: CASSLGASGATDTQYF. The DNA for the CDR3 is TGTGCCAGCAGCTTAGGTGCTAGCGGGGCCACAGATACGCAGTATTTT.

The rearrangement joins TRBV28 to TRBJ2-3, with 9 bases lining up with TRBD1. Germline CDR1 MDHEN, CDR2 SYDVKM. The CDR3 contains 15 residues. V shed 2 bases and J 4 bases; nucleotides not matched to a gene: 4. CDR3: CASSLMGQGADTQYF. The CDR3 DNA reads as TGTGCCAGCAGTTTAATGGGACAGGGAGCAGATACGCAGTATTTT.

This clone appeared a few times. This chain uses TRBV6-5 with TRBJ1-5; 8 nucleotides match TRBD1. The V gene end was trimmed by 4 bases and the J gene end by 7 bases; junction bases not matched to a gene: 9. The CDR3 contains 15 residues. The germline V gene encodes CDR1 MNHEY and CDR2 SVGAGI. The CDR3 nucleotides read TGTGCCAGCAGTTCGAGGACAGGGTCAGGGCAGCCCCAGCATTTT. Translating gives CASSSRTGSGQPQHF.

V gene TRBV2 combines with J gene TRBJ2-7, with D tentatively TRBD1 (5 bases). Trimming took 6 bases from V and 5 from J, leaving 17 bases between them. CDR1 is SNHLY, CDR2 FYNNEI, per germline. The CDR3 is 14 residues long. In nucleotides, the CDR3 is TGTGCCAGCAGCCCCCTTAGGGGCGGTAACGAGCAGTACTTC. The encoded protein is CASSPLRGGNEQYF.

The rearrangement joins TRBV5-1 to TRBJ1-6; no firm D call. Germline CDR1 is SGHRS and CDR2 is YFSETQ. The ends were cut back, 5 bases at V and 5 bases at J, with 5 bases in the middle. The CDR3 is 12 residues long. The CDR3 reads CASRANNSPLHF. For the CDR3, the DNA is TGCGCCAGCAGAGCGAATAATTCACCCCTCCACTTT. Looking up the rest from reference TRBV5-1 and TRBJ1-6 gives the full variable domain: KAGVTQTPRYLIKTRGQQVTLSCSPISGHRSVSWYQQTPGQGLQFLFEYFSETQRNKGNFPGRFSGRQFSNSRSEMNVSTLELGDSALYLCASRANNSPLHFGNGTRLTVT.

The rearrangement links TRBV2 to TRBJ2-7; maybe TRBD2 (5 bases). From germline, CDR1 is SNHLY and CDR2 FYNNEI. The CDR3 runs to 13 residues. V was shortened by 7 bases and J by 2 bases, with 12 bases between the two germline ends. This CDR3 is CASTRSGTYEQYF. CDR3 DNA: TGTGCCAGCACTAGGAGCGGAACCTACGAGCAGTACTTC. The variable domain in full, completed from reference TRBV2 and TRBJ2-7, reads EPEVTQTPSHQVTQMGQEVILRCVPISNHLYFYWYRQILGQKVEFLVSFYNNEISEKSEIFDDQFSVERPDGSNFTLKIRSTKLEDSAMYFCASTRSGTYEQYFGPGTRLTVT.

V gene TRBV2 combines with J gene TRBJ1-3, with 9 bases matching TRBD1. The CDR3 contains 15 residues. J gave up 9 bases and V 8 bases, and 14 bases lay outside the gene matches. The V gene's germline CDR1 is SNHLY and CDR2 FYNNEI. CDR3 DNA: TGTGCCAGCGCCCGGGACAGGGACCTCCGGGGCACCATATATTTT. It yields the protein CASARDRDLRGTIYF.

The chain is built from TRBV2 and TRBJ2-5, with TRBD1 identical over 7 bases. The trim removed 7 bases at V and 1 base at J, leaving 6 bases unmatched. CDR3 size: 14 residues. From germline, CDR1 is SNHLY and CDR2 FYNNEI. CDR3 in amino acids: CASTIQGVQETQYF. The CDR3 DNA sequence: TGTGCCAGCACTATTCAGGGGGTCCAAGAGACCCAGTACTTC.

The V and J genes are TRBV6-5 and TRBJ2-7; 10 bases are a match to TRBD1. Germline loops: CDR1 MNHEY, CDR2 SVGAGI. Unmatched junction bases numbered 5, after V lost 0 bases and J lost 6 bases. CDR3 size: 15 residues. DNA of the CDR3: TGTGCCAGCAGTTACTCCGGGACAGGGGTGGGCGAGCAGTACTTC. Its translation: CASSYSGTGVGEQYF.

The V call is TRBV7-9, the J call TRBJ2-1, with 10 bases identical to TRBD2. This CDR3 has 16 amino acids. From germline, CDR1 is SEHNR and CDR2 FQNEAQ (reference sequence). After removal of 0 bases from V and 5 bases from J, the junction contained 4 bases not matched to a gene. CDR3 DNA sequence: TGTGCCAGCAGCTTAGCCCTAGCGGGAGAGCACAATGAGCAGTTCTTC. Translating it yields CASSLALAGEHNEQFF.

V is TRBV5-4 and J is TRBJ2-2, with 7 bases matching TRBD2. Unmatched junction bases numbered 3, after V lost 4 bases and J lost 0 bases. The CDR3 is 15 residues long. Germline V CDR1 and CDR2: SGHNT, YYREEE (reference sequence). CDR3 sequence: CASSREVANTGELFF. For the CDR3, the DNA is TGTGCCAGCAGCCGGGAGGTGGCGAACACCGGGGAGCTGTTTTTT.

J is TRBJ1-1 and V is TRBV6-5; the D is unclear. Trimming stripped 2 bases from V and 11 bases from J, with 15 bases between. The germline CDR1 and CDR2 sequences are MNHEY and SVGAGI. CDR3 size: 13 residues. CDR3 amino acids: CASSYTAEVLAFF. DNA for the CDR3: TGTGCCAGCAGTTACACGGCCGAGGTGTTGGCTTTCTTT.

Here the CDR3 DNA reads TGTGCCTGGAGTCCTCCTCCGGGACTAGTGGACAATGAGCAGTTCTTC. Translating gives CAWSPPPGLVDNEQFF. The chain has TRBV30 and TRBJ2-1, with 8 bases aligning to TRBD2. This CDR3 contains 16 residues. Germline CDR1 and CDR2: GTSNPN and SVGIG (reference sequence). The junction had 11 bases not matched to a gene; V was cut back by 2 bases and J by 5 bases.

This clone was counted only a few times. The chain employs TRBV29-1 and TRBJ2-5, with D maybe TRBD2 (6 bases). The CDR3 totals 13 residues. The V gene lost 3 bases and the J gene lost 1 base, with 9 bases spanning the gap. Germline-derived CDR1 and CDR2 are SQVTM and ANQGSEA. CDR3 bases: TGCAGCGTTGACCGGGAGTCCCAAGAGACCCAGTACTTC. This gives the protein CSVDRESQETQYF.

The J gene is TRBJ2-5, the V gene TRBV6-5, with 7 bases that match TRBD2. Looked up from germline, CDR1 is MNHEY and CDR2 is SVGAGI. This CDR3 comprises 14 residues. Trimming cost V 7 bases and J 5 bases; bases outside gene matches: 10. The CDR3 nucleotides are TGTGCCAGCATGGGGGGGTCAGCCCGGGAGACCCAGTACTTC. It codes for CASMGGSARETQYF.

V gene TRBV27 combines with J gene TRBJ2-1, with 12 bases that match TRBD2. The trim removed 5 bases at V and 4 bases at J, leaving 9 bases unmatched. The CDR3 extends over 17 amino acids. Per germline, CDR1 MNHEY and CDR2 SMNVEV (reference sequence). The CDR3 coding sequence is TGTGCCAGCAGTCCCCGACTAGCGGGAGTGGGGTACAATGAGCAGTTCTTC. Translated: CASSPRLAGVGYNEQFF.

The DNA of the CDR3 is TGTGCCATCAGTGAGCCTGCTGGACAGTCCTACGAGCAGTACTTC. It codes for CAISEPAGQSYEQYF. The chain has TRBV10-3 and TRBJ2-7; tentative D call: TRBD1 (6 bases). Trimming removed 2 bases at V and 1 base at J, with 12 bases between. CDR1 ENHRY and CDR2 SYGVKD come from the germline V gene. The CDR3 runs 15 residues.

This rearrangement joins TRBV27 to TRBJ1-5, with D perhaps matching TRBD1 (6 bases). The CDR3 has 13 amino acids. From germline, CDR1 is MNHEY and CDR2 SMNVEV (reference sequence). V lost 1 base to trimming and J lost 5 bases, with 6 bases between them. The CDR3 sequence: CASSLYRDQPQHF. CDR3 coding DNA: TGTGCCAGCAGTTTATACAGGGATCAGCCCCAGCATTTT.

This clone was found once. This rearrangement joins TRBV29-1 to TRBJ1-2, with D perhaps TRBD1 (6 bases). V was trimmed by 7 bases and J by 4 bases, leaving 13 bases between them. Germline V CDR1 and CDR2: SQVTM, ANQGSEA. The CDR3 is 12 residues long. Here the CDR3 reads CSDRELGYGYTF. The CDR3 DNA is TGCAGCGACAGGGAGTTAGGCTATGGCTACACCTTC.

V and J are TRBV5-1 and TRBJ2-2; D is perhaps TRBD1 (6 bases). CDR3 size: 17 residues. Germline V gene data show CDR1 as SGHRS and CDR2 as YFSETQ. Deletions cut 2 bases from V and 3 bases from J, with 17 bases between. CDR3 residues: CASSFSLAGEDTGELFF. The CDR3 nucleotides read TGCGCCAGCAGCTTCAGTTTGGCAGGGGAAGACACCGGGGAGCTGTTTTTT.

This chain connects TRBV24-1 to TRBJ2-5, with D possibly being TRBD2 (5 bases). The germline CDR1 and CDR2 sequences are KGHDR and SFDVKD. V dropped 9 bases and J dropped 2 bases, with 12 bases sitting between them. This CDR3 has 13 amino acids. DNA of the CDR3: TGTGCCACCGGAGGTGGGCCGCAAGAGACCCAGTACTTC. This gives the protein CATGGGPQETQYF.

This clone has more than one count but fewer than ten. The rearrangement uses TRBV19 and TRBJ1-4; D perhaps matches TRBD1 (5 bases). V was clipped by 3 bases and J by 8 bases, with 13 bases between them. Germline V gene sequence: CDR1 LNHDA, CDR2 SQIVND (reference sequence). CDR3 length equals 14 residues. The CDR3 coding sequence is TGTGCCAGTAGTATCTCAGGGAAGTACGAAAAACTGTTTTTT. It codes for CASSISGKYEKLFF. The full variable domain, rest sourced from reference TRBV19 and TRBJ1-4, is DGGITQSPKYLFRKEGQNVTLSCEQNLNHDAMYWYRQDPGQGLRLIYYSQIVNDFQKGDIAEGYSVSREKKESFPLTVTSAQKNPTAFYLCASSISGKYEKLFFGSGTQLSVL.